Detailed here is one TCR beta chain. This sample was taken from a study of OX40 agonist ivuxolimab in advanced cancers. The overall study: Over 30% of patients had received prior checkpoint inhibitor therapy.

Systemic immunosuppression or a history of autoimmune disease excluded patients. Repertoires were generated with immunoSEQ multiplex PCR, while TCRdb's copy carries only in-frame clones and drops some. The table lists some 22,000 clones, 60% to 85% of them singletons, with 2% to 2.5% in the top ten. This CDR3 spans 15 amino acids. From germline, CDR1 is SGHDN and CDR2 FVKESK. The V end was cut by 2 bases, the J end by 5 bases, with 16 bases between. Sequenced here: CD4+ or CD8+ T cells sorted from blood, sampled in a trial of the OX40 agonist ivuxolimab. The chain couples TRBV14 to TRBJ2-7; D possibly corresponds to TRBD2 (6 bases). The sequence was collected from an adult with an advanced solid tumor such as melanoma, head and neck, liver or kidney cancer. CDR3: CASSQRRGLGHEQYF. CDR3 nucleotide sequence: TGTGCCAGCAGCCAACGTAGGGGACTCGGTCACGAGCAGTACTTC.